The 23 T cell receptor beta chains presented below share a single source sample, sequenced in a study of control samples from healthy donors and cancer patients. The data were produced by immunoSEQ multiplex PCR, yet TCRdb's version contains in-frame clones alone and is incomplete. This table has roughly 88,000 clones, approximately 95% appearing once. The sample consisted of blood. The receptors derive from a man younger than 35 in good health.

The rearrangement links TRBV6-1 to TRBJ2-6; a possible D gene is TRBD1 (5 bases). V was clipped by 1 base and J by 4 bases, with 11 bases between them. Germline V CDR1 and CDR2: MNHNS, SASEGT. CDR3 length: 16 amino acids. The CDR3 is CASSEGVGAGANVLTF. The DNA of the CDR3 is TGTGCCAGCAGTGAAGGTGTAGGGGCCGGGGCCAACGTCCTGACTTTC.

This chain's CDR3 is CASVTNEATNYGYTF. CDR3 nucleotides: TGTGCCAGCGTGACCAACGAAGCGACTAACTATGGCTACACCTTC. This chain joins TRBV9 and TRBJ1-2; unclear D gene. This CDR3 has 15 residues. CDR1 is SGDLS and CDR2 is YYNGEE in the germline V gene. V lost 7 bases, J lost 0 bases, and 16 bases lay in between. Using reference TRBV9 and TRBJ1-2 for the parts outside the CDR3, the full variable domain is DSGVTQTPKHLITATGQRVTLRCSPRSGDLSVYWYQQSLDQGLQFLIQYYNGEERAKGNILERFSAQQFPDLHSELNLSSLELGDSALYFCASVTNEATNYGYTFGSGTRLTVV.

With respect to this clone: At one end the junction does not follow the germline gene, possibly because of a read error. V gene TRBV19 combines with J gene TRBJ2-1; TRBD1 is a possible D gene (6 bases). Per germline, CDR1 LNHDA and CDR2 SQIVND (reference sequence). This CDR3 region has 15 residues. The CDR3 loop is CASSLDRTSYNEQFF. CDR3 nucleotide sequence: TGTGCCAGTAGTTTAGACAGGACCTCCTACAATGAGCAGTTCTTC. The complete variable domain, with remaining parts taken from reference TRBV19 and TRBJ2-1, reads DGGITQSPKYLFRKEGQNVTLSCEQNLNHDAMYWYRQDPGQGLRLIYYSQIVNDFQKGDIAEGYSVSREKKESFPLTVTSAQKNPTAFYLCASSLDRTSYNEQFFGPGTRLTVL.

The V and J genes are TRBV19 and TRBJ1-4; 7 bases are a match to TRBD1. After removal of 6 bases from V and 5 bases from J, the junction contained 9 bases not matched to a gene. The CDR3 is 15 residues long. Germline-derived CDR1 and CDR2 are LNHDA and SQIVND (reference sequence). The CDR3: CASRKSGQSNEKLFF. In nucleotides, the CDR3 is TGTGCCAGTAGAAAATCGGGACAGTCAAATGAAAAACTGTTTTTT.

The rearrangement links TRBV30 to TRBJ1-2, with unresolved D. The CDR3 consists of 14 residues. Germline V gene data show CDR1 as GTSNPN and CDR2 as SVGIG (reference sequence). V gave up 2 bases and J gave up 0 bases, with 10 bases separating them. CDR3 sequence (DNA): TGTGCCTGGAGTCCAGCGTGGGCTAACTATGGCTACACCTTC. Translated: CAWSPAWANYGYTF.

The rearrangement links TRBV30 to TRBJ1-4; D call uncertain. Germline CDR1 and CDR2: GTSNPN and SVGIG (reference sequence). This CDR3 comprises 15 residues. With 5 bases removed from V and 1 base from J, the gap between germline ends came to 14 bases. This chain's CDR3 is CAWLRFTGTNEKLFF. CDR3 nucleotide sequence: TGTGCCTGGCTGAGGTTCACTGGAACTAATGAAAAACTGTTTTTT. The variable domain in full, with the rest retrieved from reference TRBV30 and TRBJ1-4, is SQTIHQWPATLVQPVGSPLSLECTVEGTSNPNLYWYRQAAGRGLQLLFYSVGIGQISSEVPQNLSASRPQDRQFILSSKKLLLSDSGFYLCAWLRFTGTNEKLFFGSGTQLSVL.

This clone appeared once. The CDR3 region has the DNA TGTGCCAGCAGCGCCCATTCCCACTATCAGCCCCAGCATTTT. Its protein product is CASSAHSHYQPQHF. This chain connects TRBV9 to TRBJ1-5; D not resolved. V was cut by 3 bases and J by 5 bases, with 12 bases left in between. The CDR3 is made up of 14 amino acids. Per the germline V gene, CDR1 is SGDLS and CDR2 is YYNGEE. The complete variable domain, with remaining parts taken from reference TRBV9 and TRBJ1-5, reads DSGVTQTPKHLITATGQRVTLRCSPRSGDLSVYWYQQSLDQGLQFLIQYYNGEERAKGNILERFSAQQFPDLHSELNLSSLELGDSALYFCASSAHSHYQPQHFGDGTRLSIL.

This clone appeared a single time. The chain combines TRBV5-1 with TRBJ2-7; 7 nucleotides match TRBD1. The CDR3 runs 11 residues. The V segment lost 5 bases and the J segment 5 bases; nucleotides outside the gene matches: 1. Germline-derived CDR1 and CDR2 are SGHRS and YFSETQ. CDR3: CASSTGDEQYF. CDR3 coding DNA: TGCGCCAGCAGTACAGGGGACGAGCAGTACTTC.

The chain has TRBV27 and TRBJ2-2; D is uncertain. The CDR3 has 14 residues. V was trimmed by 9 bases and J by 1 base, leaving 12 bases between them. Germline lookup yields CDR1 MNHEY and CDR2 SMNVEV (reference sequence). The CDR3 here is CASRVWRNTGELFF. In DNA form, the CDR3 reads TGTGCCAGTCGCGTTTGGAGGAACACCGGGGAGCTGTTTTTT.

The chain employs TRBV7-9 and TRBJ2-5; a possible D gene is TRBD2 (5 bases). The V end lost 1 base, the J end lost 5 bases, and 11 bases lay between the germline ends. This CDR3 spans 14 amino acids. In germline, CDR1 is SEHNR, CDR2 FQNEAQ (reference sequence). The CDR3 coding sequence is TGTGCCAGCAGCTTAGATGAGGGCTGGGAGACCCAGTACTTC. Translation gives CASSLDEGWETQYF.

The chain couples TRBV3-1 (or the pseudogene TRBV3-2) to TRBJ1-4, with TRBD1 as a possible D gene (5 bases). The germline CDR1 and CDR2 sequences are LGHDT and YNNKEL (reference sequence). The V gene lost 1 base and the J gene lost 8 bases, with 14 bases spanning the gap. This CDR3 has 15 residues. The CDR3 DNA is TGTGCCAGCAGCCAAGTGATGCAGGGAGAAGAAAAACTGTTTTTT. Its protein product is CASSQVMQGEEKLFF.

This chain joins TRBV7-9 and TRBJ2-3; TRBD1 aligns across 7 bases. Per germline, CDR1 SEHNR and CDR2 FQNEAQ (reference sequence). The CDR3 totals 16 residues. V shed 3 bases and J 0 bases; nucleotides not matched to a gene: 6. DNA for the CDR3: TGTGCCAGCAGCTTCACAGGGGCCGTTAGCACAGATACGCAGTATTTT. It specifies CASSFTGAVSTDTQYF.

The chain uses TRBV19 and TRBJ1-2, with D tentatively TRBD1 (5 bases). The germline V gene has CDR1 LNHDA and CDR2 SQIVND (reference sequence). Between the trimmed V and J ends, which lost 3 bases and 8 bases, there was a span of 16 bases. CDR3 length equals 14 residues. The CDR3 DNA follows: TGTGCCAGTAGTATCCCCCTAAGTGCAGGGGGCTACACCTTC. It yields the protein CASSIPLSAGGYTF.

The CDR3 spells CASSHSLADTQYF. DNA of the CDR3: TGCGCCAGCAGCCACTCCTTGGCAGATACGCAGTATTTT. This sequence joins TRBV5-1 and TRBJ2-3; no firm D call. CDR3 size: 13 residues. Germline CDR1 is SGHRS and CDR2 is YFSETQ. Trimming shortened V by 4 bases and J by 4 bases, and 10 bases separated the two germline ends.

Turning to this clone: The junction departs from germline at one end; a sequencing error may be responsible. The gene calls are TRBV7-7 and TRBJ1-4, with a possible D match to TRBD1 (5 bases). There are 13 residues in the CDR3. CDR1 and CDR2 from the germline V gene are SSHAT and FNYEAQ (reference sequence). CDR3 sequence: CASSLGPAEKLFF. CDR3 nucleotides: TGTGCTAGCAGCTTGGGGCCGGCGGAAAAACTGTTTTTT.

The gene calls are TRBV6-6 and TRBJ2-1, with 8 bases aligning to TRBD2. The V gene's germline CDR1 is MNHNY and CDR2 SVGAGI (reference sequence). J was trimmed by 6 bases and V by 6 bases; bases with no gene match: 10. CDR3 size: 15 residues. CDR3 DNA sequence: TGTGCCAGCAGAGTGAGCGGGAGAGTTGGCAATGAGCAGTTCTTC. Amino acid sequence: CASRVSGRVGNEQFF.

This chain uses TRBV27 with TRBJ1-1, with D unresolved. Germline V lookup: CDR1 MNHEY, CDR2 SMNVEV (reference sequence). CDR3 length: 11 amino acids. Trimming removed 4 bases from V and 10 bases from J, with 10 bases in between. CDR3 sequence: CASSSGGRAFF. The CDR3 nucleotides are TGTGCCAGCAGTTCGGGTGGAAGAGCTTTCTTT.

The chain uses TRBV6-5 and TRBJ1-5; D is unresolved. Deletions cut 0 bases from V and 15 bases from J, with 18 bases between. Per germline, CDR1 MNHEY and CDR2 SVGAGI. The CDR3 totals 14 residues. The CDR3: CASSYSVLSRNPHF. For the CDR3, the DNA is TGTGCCAGCAGTTACTCGGTATTAAGTCGAAATCCGCATTTT.

The rearrangement links TRBV12-5 to TRBJ1-2; the D is unclear. CDR3 length equals 14 residues. The V gene's germline CDR1 is LGHNT and CDR2 FRNRAP. V was cut by 6 bases and J by 0 bases, with 11 bases left in between. The CDR3 spells CASGLDGSNYGYTF. CDR3 DNA sequence: TGTGCTAGTGGCCTGGACGGCTCTAACTATGGCTACACCTTC.

The chain employs TRBV6-5 and TRBJ1-2; D possibly corresponds to TRBD1 (5 bases). Germline V gene data show CDR1 as MNHEY and CDR2 as SVGAGI. V lost 2 bases, J lost 3 bases, and 10 bases lay in between. The CDR3 is 14 amino acids. CDR3 bases: TGTGCCAGCAGTTACAGGGGCCCTTACTATGGCTACACCTTC. Protein product: CASSYRGPYYGYTF.

This sequence joins TRBV5-1 and TRBJ1-3, with D tentatively TRBD1 (6 bases). Trimming removed 3 bases from V and 3 bases from J, with 16 bases in between. CDR3 length equals 16 residues. The V gene's germline CDR1 is SGHRS and CDR2 YFSETQ. In DNA, the CDR3 is TGCGCCAGCAGCTCTTCCGACAGGACATTTGGAAACACCATATATTTT. It codes for CASSSSDRTFGNTIYF.

The chain carries TRBV5-1 and TRBJ2-5, with unresolved D. Trimming took 4 bases from V and 4 from J, leaving 14 bases between them. The germline V gene encodes CDR1 SGHRS and CDR2 YFSETQ. The CDR3 is 14 residues long. In DNA form, the CDR3 reads TGCGCCAGCAGCACAAAATGGACGGGAGAGACCCAGTACTTC. Its translation: CASSTKWTGETQYF.

V and J are TRBV7-2 and TRBJ2-7; 13 nucleotides match TRBD2. The CDR3 loop spans 17 amino acids. With 1 base clipped from V and 4 bases from J, the junction kept 7 bases outside the gene matches. The germline gives CDR1 SGHTA, CDR2 FQGNSA. Here the CDR3 reads CASSLVQRTSGSYEQYF. DNA for the CDR3: TGTGCCAGCAGCTTAGTTCAGCGGACTAGCGGGAGTTACGAGCAGTACTTC.